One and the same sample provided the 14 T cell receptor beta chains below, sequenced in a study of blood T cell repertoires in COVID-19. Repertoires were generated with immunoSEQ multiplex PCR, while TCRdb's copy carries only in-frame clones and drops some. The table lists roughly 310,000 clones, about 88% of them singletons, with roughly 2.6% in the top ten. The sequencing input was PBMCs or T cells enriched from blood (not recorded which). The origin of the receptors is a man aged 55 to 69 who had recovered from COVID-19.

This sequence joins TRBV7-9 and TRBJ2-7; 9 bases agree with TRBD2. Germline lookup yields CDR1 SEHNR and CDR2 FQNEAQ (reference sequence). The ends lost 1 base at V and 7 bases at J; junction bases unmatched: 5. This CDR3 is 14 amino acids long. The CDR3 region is CASSLGGLAGEQYF. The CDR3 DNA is TGTGCCAGCAGCTTAGGTGGGCTAGCGGGGGAGCAGTACTTC.

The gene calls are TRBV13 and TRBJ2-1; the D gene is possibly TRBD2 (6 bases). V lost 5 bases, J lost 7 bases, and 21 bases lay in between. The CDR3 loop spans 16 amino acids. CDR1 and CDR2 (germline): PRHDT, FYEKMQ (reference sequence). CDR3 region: CASSPPYSGAGNEQFF. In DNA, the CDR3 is TGTGCCAGCAGCCCACCCTATTCGGGAGCCGGGAATGAGCAGTTCTTC.

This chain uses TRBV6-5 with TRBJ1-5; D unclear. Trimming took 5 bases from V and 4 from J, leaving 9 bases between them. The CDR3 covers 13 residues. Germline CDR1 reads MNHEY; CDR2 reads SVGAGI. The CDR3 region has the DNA TGTGCCAGCAGTCCACAGAGAAATCAGCCCCAGCATTTT. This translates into CASSPQRNQPQHF.

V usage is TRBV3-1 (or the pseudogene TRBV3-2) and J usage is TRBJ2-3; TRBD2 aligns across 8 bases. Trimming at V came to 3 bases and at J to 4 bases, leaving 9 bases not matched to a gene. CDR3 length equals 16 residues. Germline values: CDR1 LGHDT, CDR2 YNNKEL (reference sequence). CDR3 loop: CASSQSLREAPDTQYF. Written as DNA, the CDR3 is TGTGCCAGCAGCCAGTCCCTGCGGGAGGCGCCAGATACGCAGTATTTT.

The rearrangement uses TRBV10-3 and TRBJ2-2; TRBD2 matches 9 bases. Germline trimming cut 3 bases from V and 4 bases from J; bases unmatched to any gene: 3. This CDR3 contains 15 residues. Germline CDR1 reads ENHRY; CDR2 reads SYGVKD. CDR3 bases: TGTGCCATCAGTGATTCTAGCGGGACCACCGGGGAGCTGTTTTTT. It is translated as CAISDSSGTTGELFF.

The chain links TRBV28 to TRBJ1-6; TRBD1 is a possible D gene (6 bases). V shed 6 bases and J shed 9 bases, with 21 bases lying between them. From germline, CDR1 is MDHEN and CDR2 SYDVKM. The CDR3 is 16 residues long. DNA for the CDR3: TGTGCCAGCAGCCTACCCCAGGGGACGTACGGTTCACCCCTCCACTTT. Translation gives CASSLPQGTYGSPLHF.

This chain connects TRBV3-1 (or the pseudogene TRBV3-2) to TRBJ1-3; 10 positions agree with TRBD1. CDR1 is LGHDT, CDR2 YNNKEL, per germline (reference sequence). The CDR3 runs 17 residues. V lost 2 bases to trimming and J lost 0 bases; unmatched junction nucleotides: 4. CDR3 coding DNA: TGTGCCAGCAGCCAAATGGGACAGGGGAGCTCTGGAAACACCATATATTTT. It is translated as CASSQMGQGSSGNTIYF.

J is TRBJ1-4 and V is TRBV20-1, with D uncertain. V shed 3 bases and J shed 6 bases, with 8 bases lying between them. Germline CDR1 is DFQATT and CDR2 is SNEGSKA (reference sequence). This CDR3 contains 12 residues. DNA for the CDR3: TGCAGTGCTAGTTTTTCAGATGAAAAACTGTTTTTT. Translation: CSASFSDEKLFF.

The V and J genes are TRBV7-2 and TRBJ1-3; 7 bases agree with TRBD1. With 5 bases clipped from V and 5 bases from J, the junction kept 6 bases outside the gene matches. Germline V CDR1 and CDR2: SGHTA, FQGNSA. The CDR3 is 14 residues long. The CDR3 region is CASSTGTVRNTIYF. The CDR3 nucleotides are TGTGCCAGCAGCACCGGGACAGTGAGAAACACCATATATTTT.

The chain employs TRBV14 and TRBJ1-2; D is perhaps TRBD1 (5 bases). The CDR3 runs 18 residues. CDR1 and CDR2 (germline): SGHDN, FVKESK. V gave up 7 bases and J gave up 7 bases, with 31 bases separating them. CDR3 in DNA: TGTGCCAGCACCACGGCCTCGAGTTGCGGTGGGGCTCGGGCTGGCTACACCTTC. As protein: CASTTASSCGGARAGYTF. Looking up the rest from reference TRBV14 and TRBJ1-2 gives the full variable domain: EAGVTQFPSHSVIEKGQTVTLRCDPISGHDNLYWYRRVMGKEIKFLLHFVKESKQDESGMPNNRFLAERTGGTYSTLKVQPAELEDSGVYFCASTTASSCGGARAGYTFGSGTRLTVV.

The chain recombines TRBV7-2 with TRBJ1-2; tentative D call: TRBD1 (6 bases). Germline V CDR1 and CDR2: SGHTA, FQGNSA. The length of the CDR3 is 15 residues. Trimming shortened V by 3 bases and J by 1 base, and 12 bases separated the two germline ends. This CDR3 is CASSLRQELNYGYTF. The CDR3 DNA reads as TGTGCCAGCAGCTTGAGACAGGAACTTAACTATGGCTACACCTTC.

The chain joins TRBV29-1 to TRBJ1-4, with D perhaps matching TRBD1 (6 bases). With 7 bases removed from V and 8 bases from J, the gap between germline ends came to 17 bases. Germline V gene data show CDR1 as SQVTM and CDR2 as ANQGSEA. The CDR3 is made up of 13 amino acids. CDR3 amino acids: CSAGEREGEKLFF. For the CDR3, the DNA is TGCAGCGCAGGGGAGAGGGAGGGCGAAAAACTGTTTTTT.

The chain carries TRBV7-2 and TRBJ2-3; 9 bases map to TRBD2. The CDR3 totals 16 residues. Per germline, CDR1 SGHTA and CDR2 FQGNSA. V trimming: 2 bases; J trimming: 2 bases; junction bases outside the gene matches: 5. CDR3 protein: CASSLLRGGSTDTQYF. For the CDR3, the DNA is TGTGCCAGCAGCTTATTGCGGGGGGGTTCCACAGATACGCAGTATTTT.

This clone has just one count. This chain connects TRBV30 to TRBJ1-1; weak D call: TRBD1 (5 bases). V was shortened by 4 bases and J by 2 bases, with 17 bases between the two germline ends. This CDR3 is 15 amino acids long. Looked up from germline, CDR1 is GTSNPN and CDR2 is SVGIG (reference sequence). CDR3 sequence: CAWTIGTGLNTEAFF. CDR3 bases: TGTGCCTGGACAATCGGAACAGGCCTAAACACTGAAGCTTTCTTT.